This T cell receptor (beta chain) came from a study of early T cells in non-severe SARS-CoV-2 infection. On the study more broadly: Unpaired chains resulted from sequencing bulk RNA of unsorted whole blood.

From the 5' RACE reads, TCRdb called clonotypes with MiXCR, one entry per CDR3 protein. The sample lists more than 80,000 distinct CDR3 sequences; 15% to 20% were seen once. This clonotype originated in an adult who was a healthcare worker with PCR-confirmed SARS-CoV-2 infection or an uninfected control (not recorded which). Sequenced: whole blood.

The CDR3 loop is CSVAVSATNEKLFF. In nucleotides, the CDR3 is TGCAGCGTTGCAGTGAGTGCAACTAATGAAAAACTGTTTTTT. V gene TRBV29-1 combines with J gene TRBJ1-4; D gene ambiguous. V was pared by 4 bases and J by 0 bases, with 9 bases between. CDR1 is SQVTM and CDR2 is ANQGSEA in the germline V gene. This CDR3 contains 14 residues. The variable domain in full, completed from reference TRBV29-1 and TRBJ1-4, reads SAVISQKPSRDICQRGTSLTIQCQVDSQVTMMFWYRQQPGQSLTLIATANQGSEATYESGFVIDKFPISRPNLTFSTLTVSNMSPEDSSIYLCSVAVSATNEKLFFGSGTQLSVL.